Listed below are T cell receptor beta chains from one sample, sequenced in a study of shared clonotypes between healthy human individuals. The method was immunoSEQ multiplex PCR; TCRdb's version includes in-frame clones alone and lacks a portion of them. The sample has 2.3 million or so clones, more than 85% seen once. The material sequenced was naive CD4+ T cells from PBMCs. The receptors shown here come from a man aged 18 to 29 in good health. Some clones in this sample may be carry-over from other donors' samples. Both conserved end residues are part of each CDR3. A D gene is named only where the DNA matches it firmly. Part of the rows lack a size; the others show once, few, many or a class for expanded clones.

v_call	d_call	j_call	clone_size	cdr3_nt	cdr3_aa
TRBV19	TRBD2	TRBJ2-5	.	TGTGCCAGTAGTATAGTGTCGGGCCGAGGTGCGCCGGGACTAGCGGGAGAGACCCAGTACTTC	CASSIVSGRGAPGLAGETQYF
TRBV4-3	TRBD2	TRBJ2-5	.	TGCGCCAGCAGCCAAGTCGTGACTAGCGGGCCACAGACCAAAGAGACCCAGTACTTC	CASSQVVTSGPQTKETQYF
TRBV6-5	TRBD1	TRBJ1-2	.	TGTGCCAGCAGCCCGACCCCGGGACAGGGTTTTGGCTACACCTTC	CASSPTPGQGFGYTF
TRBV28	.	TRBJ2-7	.	TGTGCCAGCAGTCAAAGACTAACGCTGCAGTACTTC	CASSQRLTLQYF
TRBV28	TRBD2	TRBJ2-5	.	TGTGCCAGCGTCCGGGGGACTAGCGGAGCAGAGACCCAGTACTTC	CASVRGTSGAETQYF
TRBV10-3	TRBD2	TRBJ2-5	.	TGTGCCATCAGTGAGTCCGGGAGGGCCCATACGGAGACCCAGTACTTC	CAISESGRAHTETQYF
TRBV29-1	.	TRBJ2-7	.	TGCAGCGTTGAAGATCCAGCCGGAGTCGACTACGAGCAGTACTTC	CSVEDPAGVDYEQYF
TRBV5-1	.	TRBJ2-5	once	TGCGCCAGCAGCCCGGCCCGCGGGACCGAGGGAGAGACCCAGTACTTC	CASSPARGTEGETQYF
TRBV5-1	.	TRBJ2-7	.	TGCGCCAGCAGCTTGGCGGCAGGACCGTACGAGCAGTACTTC	CASSLAAGPYEQYF
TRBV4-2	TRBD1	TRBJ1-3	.	TGTGCCAGCAGCCAAGGACAGGGGGCTGGAAACACCATATATTTT	CASSQGQGAGNTIYF
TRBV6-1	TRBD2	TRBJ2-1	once	TGTGCCAGCAGTGATAGCGGGAGGTACCCCTACAATGAGCAGTTCTTC	CASSDSGRYPYNEQFF
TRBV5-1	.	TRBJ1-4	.	TGCGCCAGCAGCTTGGACAGGGCGGGTGGGGAAAAACTGTTTTTT	CASSLDRAGGEKLFF
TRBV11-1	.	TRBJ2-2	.	TGTGCCAGCAGTTTGGTTGGGACCGGGGAGCTGTTTTTT	CASSLVGTGELFF
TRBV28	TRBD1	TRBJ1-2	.	TGTGCCAGCAGTCTTAACGGACAGGCGTTCTATGGCTACACCTTC	CASSLNGQAFYGYTF
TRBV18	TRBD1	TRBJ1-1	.	TGTGCCAGCTCAGCTAATCTCGGACAGGGGTTTACTGAAGCTTTCTTT	CASSANLGQGFTEAFF
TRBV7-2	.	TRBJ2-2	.	TGTGCCAGCAGCTCCGTCCCCCCGGTAACCGGGGAGCTGTTTTTT	CASSSVPPVTGELFF
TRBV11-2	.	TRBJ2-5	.	TGTGCCAGCAGCTTAGGGCCAGGGTGGGAAGCGGAGACCCAGTACTTC	CASSLGPGWEAETQYF
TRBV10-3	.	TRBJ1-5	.	TGTGCCATCAGAGCTGACAGGAGCAATCAGCCCCAGCATTTT	CAIRADRSNQPQHF
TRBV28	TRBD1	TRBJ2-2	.	TGTGCCAGCCGAATATTGACAGGGTATAAGGCCGGGGAGCTGTTTTTT	CASRILTGYKAGELFF
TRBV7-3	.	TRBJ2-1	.	TGTGCCAGCAGCTTAACGTATTCCGGCGACTACAATGAGCAGTTCTTC	CASSLTYSGDYNEQFF
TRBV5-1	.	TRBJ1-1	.	TGCGCCAGCAGCCTTCTGGTAGCCACTGAAGCTTTCTTT	CASSLLVATEAFF
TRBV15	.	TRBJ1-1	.	TGTGCCACCAGCAGAGATTTGGCCAGGGAAGGCACTGAAGCTTTCTTT	CATSRDLAREGTEAFF
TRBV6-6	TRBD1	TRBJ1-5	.	TGTGCCAGCAGTTATTACCGGACAGGTCAGCCCCAGCATTTT	CASSYYRTGQPQHF
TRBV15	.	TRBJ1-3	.	TGTGCCACCAGCAGAGATAGTGTCCCTGGAAACACCATATATTTT	CATSRDSVPGNTIYF
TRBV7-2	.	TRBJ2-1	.	TGTGCCAGCAGCACAGGAAGCTCCTACAATGAGCAGTTCTTC	CASSTGSSYNEQFF
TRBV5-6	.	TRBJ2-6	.	TGTGCCAGCAGCTCACCAGGAGGGGCCAACGTCCTGACTTTC	CASSSPGGANVLTF
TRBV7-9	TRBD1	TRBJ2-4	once	TGTGCCAGCAGCTTAGGACAGGGGGTGGCCAAAAACATTCAGTACTTC	CASSLGQGVAKNIQYF
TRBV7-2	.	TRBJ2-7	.	TGTGCCAGCAGCTTGAGGGGGGGAGACGAGCAGTACTTC	CASSLRGGDEQYF
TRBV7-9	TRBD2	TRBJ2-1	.	TGTGCCAGCAGCTTAGCGCGGGAGGGATGGTCCTACAATGAGCAGTTCTTC	CASSLAREGWSYNEQFF
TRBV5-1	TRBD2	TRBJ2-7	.	TGCGCCAGCAGCTCGGCGGGAGACGTCAACGAGCAGTACTTC	CASSSAGDVNEQYF
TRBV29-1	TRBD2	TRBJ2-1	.	TGCAGCGTTGAACAACTAGCGGGTGCCCCGCAGTTCTTC	CSVEQLAGAPQFF
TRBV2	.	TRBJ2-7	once	TGTGCCAGCAAGAGAGAGGGATACGAGCAGTACTTC	CASKREGYEQYF
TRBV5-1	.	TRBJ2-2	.	TGCGCCAGCAGCGCCCCGGCCCTAGCGAGCTTTGGAGGGGAGCTGTTTTTT	CASSAPALASFGGELFF
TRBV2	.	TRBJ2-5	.	TGTGCCAGCAGTTGGACAGAAGAGACCCAGTACTTC	CASSWTEETQYF
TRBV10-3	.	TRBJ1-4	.	TGTGCCATCAGTGAGTCGAGTAATGAAAAACTGTTTTTT	CAISESSNEKLFF
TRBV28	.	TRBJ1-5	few	TGTGCCATCACTTCGGGGAGCAATCAGCCCCAGCATTTT	CAITSGSNQPQHF
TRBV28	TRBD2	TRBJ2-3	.	TGTGCCAGCAGCCTTCTAGCGGGACCCCTTTTAGATACGCAGTATTTT	CASSLLAGPLLDTQYF
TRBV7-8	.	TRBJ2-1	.	TGTGCCAGCAGCTCCACCCCCTCCTACAATGAGCAGTTCTTC	CASSSTPSYNEQFF
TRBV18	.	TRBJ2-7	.	TGTGCCAGCTCACCGACCCCGGGCCCGGGGAACGAGCAGTACTTC	CASSPTPGPGNEQYF
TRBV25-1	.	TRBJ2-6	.	TGTGCCAGCAGTGATCGCGCTGGACTCTCTGGGGCCAACGTCCTGACTTTC	CASSDRAGLSGANVLTF
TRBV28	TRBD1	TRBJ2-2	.	TGTGCCAGCTATCTGAACCTCGGACAGGGTTTCGGGGAGCTGTTTTTT	CASYLNLGQGFGELFF
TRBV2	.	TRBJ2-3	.	TGTGCCAGCCAGAGCGAGGGGGGTTATCCTAGCACAGATACGCAGTATTTT	CASQSEGGYPSTDTQYF
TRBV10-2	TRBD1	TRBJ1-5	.	TGCGCCAGCTCACAGGGGGCGGCTGGTAATCAGCCCCAGCATTTT	CASSQGAAGNQPQHF
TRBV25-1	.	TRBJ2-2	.	TGTGCCAGCAGCGGGCGCCTGAACACCGGGGAGCTGTTTTTT	CASSGRLNTGELFF
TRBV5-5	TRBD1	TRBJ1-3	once	TGTGCCAGCAGCCTCAGACAGGGTTCAGATTCTGGAAACACCATATATTTT	CASSLRQGSDSGNTIYF
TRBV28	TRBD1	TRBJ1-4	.	TGTGCCAGCAGTTCCCCGGGACAGGACTCAGAAAAACTGTTTTTT	CASSSPGQDSEKLFF
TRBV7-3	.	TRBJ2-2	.	TGTGCCAGCAGCTTAACGAAGGGCGGGGAGCTGTTTTTT	CASSLTKGGELFF
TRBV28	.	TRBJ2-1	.	TGTGCCAGCAACCGCGGGACTTCTTTAACCTACAATGAGCAGTTCTTC	CASNRGTSLTYNEQFF
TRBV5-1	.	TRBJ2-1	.	TGCGCCAGCAGCTTGGGGCGGGTTGGACGGAACAATGAGCAGTTCTTC	CASSLGRVGRNNEQFF
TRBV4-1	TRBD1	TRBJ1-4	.	TGCGCCAGCAGCCTCGGGGCAGGGGGGACTGGTGAAAAACTGTTTTTT	CASSLGAGGTGEKLFF
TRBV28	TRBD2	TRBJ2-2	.	TGTGCCAGCAGTTCGGGACTAGCGGGGGCGGCCAACACCGGGGAGCTGTTTTTT	CASSSGLAGAANTGELFF